One sample yielded the 21 T cell receptor beta chains listed below, sequenced in a study of cytomegalovirus exposure and HLA in healthy donors. The PCR made use of 60 Vbeta and 13 Jbeta primers. The assay was immunoSEQ multiplex PCR, and TCRdb's table has in-frame clones only and misses some. In the table there are over 150,000 clones, around 75% of which are singletons. The sample was PBMCs. These receptors originate from a human donor in good health.

This clone occurred once. The V and J genes are TRBV29-1 and TRBJ1-1; maybe TRBD1 (6 bases). V lost 3 bases, J lost 11 bases, and 10 bases lay in between. The germline V gene encodes CDR1 SQVTM and CDR2 ANQGSEA. The CDR3 is made up of 10 amino acids. This chain's CDR3 is CSVETGRAFF. Written as DNA, the CDR3 is TGCAGCGTTGAGACAGGAAGGGCTTTCTTT.

The V and J genes are TRBV5-1 and TRBJ2-2; tentative D call: TRBD1 (6 bases). The V end was cut by 4 bases, the J end by 3 bases, with 10 bases between. Germline CDR1 SGHRS, CDR2 YFSETQ. The CDR3 runs to 14 residues. CDR3 sequence reads: CASSMTGDTGELFF. The CDR3 bases are TGCGCCAGCAGCATGACAGGAGACACCGGGGAGCTGTTTTTT.

The chain links TRBV6-1 to TRBJ1-1, with no clear D. Germline V gene sequence: CDR1 MNHNS, CDR2 SASEGT. The CDR3 runs 14 residues. V was clipped by 2 bases and J by 3 bases, with 10 bases between them. This chain's CDR3 is CASSESGGHTEAFF. The CDR3 bases are TGTGCCAGCAGTGAATCTGGCGGGCACACTGAAGCTTTCTTT.

This clone is a singleton in its sample. This chain uses TRBV5-4 with TRBJ1-2; no clear D. With 7 bases removed from V and 6 bases from J, the gap between germline ends came to 7 bases. The CDR3 covers 10 residues. CDR1 and CDR2 (germline): SGHNT, YYREEE (reference sequence). The CDR3 DNA reads TGTGCCAGCGGAGGAGATGGCTACACCTTC. Translating it yields CASGGDGYTF.

V usage is TRBV5-1 and J usage is TRBJ1-1; 8 bases fit TRBD1. Germline-derived CDR1 and CDR2 are SGHRS and YFSETQ. J was trimmed by 1 base and V by 4 bases; bases with no gene match: 3. The CDR3 covers 14 residues. Written as DNA, the CDR3 is TGCGCCAGCAGCCAAGGGACAGGGAACACTGAAGCTTTCTTT. Protein product: CASSQGTGNTEAFF.

The chain joins TRBV5-4 to TRBJ2-5; TRBD2 agrees at 15 bases. The length of the CDR3 is 16 residues. CDR1 and CDR2 (germline): SGHNT, YYREEE (reference sequence). The ends lost 4 bases at V and 5 bases at J; junction bases unmatched: 6. CDR3 sequence reads: CASSPGLAGGWETQYF. As DNA, the CDR3 is TGTGCCAGCAGCCCGGGACTAGCGGGGGGCTGGGAGACCCAGTACTTC.

The chain employs TRBV11-3 and TRBJ2-1; D call uncertain. In germline, CDR1 is SGHNT, CDR2 YENEEA. The CDR3 is made up of 11 amino acids. Trimming cost V 4 bases and J 5 bases, with 3 bases left between them. CDR3 in DNA: TGTGCCAGCAGCTCTCACAATGAGCAGTTCTTC. Protein sequence: CASSSHNEQFF.

The gene calls are TRBV4-3 and TRBJ2-4; weak D call: TRBD2 (5 bases). With 1 base removed from V and 8 bases from J, the gap between germline ends came to 12 bases. CDR1 LGHNA and CDR2 YSLEER come from the germline V gene. The CDR3 runs 14 residues. The CDR3 bases are TGCGCCAGCAGCCAAGGAGAGGGTCGGTACATTCAGTACTTC. Its translation is CASSQGEGRYIQYF.

The chain couples TRBV5-1 to TRBJ1-1; D is perhaps TRBD1 (6 bases). V lost 0 bases and J lost 4, with 10 bases in between. Germline CDR1 SGHRS, CDR2 YFSETQ. CDR3 size: 14 residues. CDR3 protein: CASSLAGAITEAFF. For the CDR3, the DNA is TGCGCCAGCAGCTTGGCAGGGGCTATCACTGAAGCTTTCTTT.

The chain links TRBV6-5 to TRBJ2-2; 9 bases line up with TRBD1. Germline assignment: CDR1 MNHEY and CDR2 SVGAGI. This CDR3 spans 15 amino acids. After removal of 8 bases from V and 5 bases from J, the junction contained 9 bases not matched to a gene. CDR3 sequence reads: CASRPRGQGTGELFF. The CDR3 DNA sequence: TGTGCCAGCCGCCCTAGGGGACAGGGTACCGGGGAGCTGTTTTTT.

The chain combines TRBV7-8 with TRBJ2-1; 10 bases are a match to TRBD1. V lost 4 bases and J lost 8; bases outside the gene matches: 11. Germline V lookup: CDR1 SGHVS, CDR2 FQNEAQ. This CDR3 contains 16 residues. In DNA, the CDR3 is TGTGCCAGCAGCTCCCAGCCGGGACAGGGGACCTATGAGCAGTTCTTC. This gives the protein CASSSQPGQGTYEQFF.

The J gene is TRBJ2-7, the V gene TRBV11-3; possible D gene TRBD1, 7 bases. The CDR3 extends over 15 amino acids. The germline CDR1 and CDR2 sequences are SGHNT and YENEEA. V was trimmed by 2 bases and J by 6 bases, leaving 17 bases between them. The CDR3 DNA sequence: TGTGCCAGCAGCTTACGCGGGACAGTTCTTTCCGAGCAGTACTTC. Translation gives CASSLRGTVLSEQYF.

The chain recombines TRBV19 with TRBJ1-2; the match to TRBD1 covers 9 bases. Germline CDR1 LNHDA, CDR2 SQIVND (reference sequence). CDR3 length equals 14 residues. V was pared by 5 bases and J by 7 bases, with 8 bases of the junction left unmatched. The CDR3 DNA sequence: TGTGCCAGTAGTCCTCGGACAGGGGTTGGTGGCTACACCTTC. It is translated as CASSPRTGVGGYTF. The full variable domain, completed using reference TRBV19 and TRBJ1-2, is DGGITQSPKYLFRKEGQNVTLSCEQNLNHDAMYWYRQDPGQGLRLIYYSQIVNDFQKGDIAEGYSVSREKKESFPLTVTSAQKNPTAFYLCASSPRTGVGGYTFGSGTRLTVV.

In its sample, this clone was seen a few times. This chain uses TRBV7-8 with TRBJ1-5; 7 bases match TRBD1. There are 14 residues in the CDR3. The V segment lost 3 bases and the J segment 3 bases; nucleotides outside the gene matches: 2. CDR1 is SGHVS and CDR2 is FQNEAQ in the germline V gene. The CDR3 is CASSLGQNNQPQHF. The CDR3 DNA sequence: TGTGCCAGCAGCTTGGGACAGAACAATCAGCCCCAGCATTTT. Combining the CDR3 with reference TRBV7-8 and TRBJ1-5 gives the whole variable domain GAGVSQSPRYKVAKRGQDVALRCDPISGHVSLFWYQQALGQGPEFLTYFQNEAQLDKSGLPSDRFFAERPEGSVSTLKIQRTQQEDSAVYLCASSLGQNNQPQHFGDGTRLSIL.

V is TRBV6-1 and J is TRBJ2-5, with D tentatively TRBD1 (6 bases). V lost 3 bases and J lost 3, with 14 bases in between. The CDR3 consists of 15 residues. Germline CDR1 reads MNHNS; CDR2 reads SASEGT. The CDR3 is CASSDPRDTKETQYF. DNA of the CDR3: TGTGCCAGCAGTGACCCCCGGGACACCAAAGAGACCCAGTACTTC.

Concerning this clone: This specimen includes other DNA sequences encoding the same CDR3. The rearrangement uses TRBV10-1 and TRBJ1-1; no clear D. Between the trimmed V and J ends, which lost 6 bases and 0 bases, there was a span of 8 bases. Germline CDR1 and CDR2: WNHNN and SYGVQD (reference sequence). CDR3 length equals 13 residues. The CDR3 here is CASSETVNTEAFF. CDR3 sequence (DNA): TGCGCCAGCAGCGAGACGGTGAACACTGAAGCTTTCTTT.

V is TRBV5-6 and J is TRBJ2-7, with D possibly being TRBD2 (6 bases). Trimming shortened V by 0 bases and J by 4 bases, and 14 bases separated the two germline ends. Per the germline V gene, CDR1 is SGHDT and CDR2 is YYEEEE. This CDR3 has 15 amino acids. CDR3 loop: CASSLAREEPYEQYF. CDR3 nucleotides: TGTGCCAGCAGCTTGGCGCGGGAAGAACCTTACGAGCAGTACTTC.

CDR3 coding DNA: TGTGCCAGCAGTGAAAGGCGGAGCTCTGGAAACACCATATATTTT. Translating it yields CASSERRSSGNTIYF. The chain employs TRBV25-1 and TRBJ1-3; D gene ambiguous. Looked up from germline, CDR1 is MGHDK and CDR2 is SYGVNS. The CDR3 loop spans 15 amino acids. V lost 2 bases, J lost 0 bases, and 8 bases lay in between.

This clone turned up a few times. The chain joins TRBV5-1 to TRBJ2-7; 7 bases match TRBD2. The CDR3 spans 15 residues. V gave up 3 bases and J gave up 0 bases; unmatched junction bases: 6. The V gene's germline CDR1 is SGHRS and CDR2 YFSETQ. The CDR3, as DNA: TGCGCCAGCAGCTCCCAGCGGGGCCACTCCTACGAGCAGTACTTC. Its translation: CASSSQRGHSYEQYF.

The chain recombines TRBV29-1 with TRBJ1-2, with D uncertain. The CDR3 sequence is 14 residues long. Germline V CDR1 and CDR2: SQVTM, ANQGSEA. The germline V and J ends were trimmed by 6 bases and 5 bases, with 19 bases remaining between them. The CDR3 sequence is CSVLIIAPRYGYTF. As DNA, the CDR3 is TGCAGCGTCCTCATTATAGCACCACGGTATGGCTACACCTTC.

J is TRBJ2-3 and V is TRBV5-1; 7 bases are shared with TRBD1. V lost 2 bases, J lost 3 bases, and 9 bases stayed unmatched. This CDR3 contains 16 residues. Per the germline V gene, CDR1 is SGHRS and CDR2 is YFSETQ. DNA of the CDR3: TGCGCCAGCAGCTTAGCAGACAGGGTGGGAACAGATACGCAGTATTTT. Amino acids: CASSLADRVGTDTQYF.